Listed below are T cell receptor beta chains from one sample, sequenced in a study of blood T cell repertoires in COVID-19. Produced via immunoSEQ multiplex PCR; TCRdb's table is partial and in-frame only. The repertoire holds about 88,000 clones, 75% to 90% seen once, with roughly 11% in the top ten. The sequencing sample was made of peripheral blood. These receptors originate from a man older than 75 with acute or convalescent COVID-19. The CDR3 runs from the conserved cysteine through the conserved F or W. A D gene is named only where the DNA matches it firmly. Clone sizes are given selectively: once, few, many, or a class where the clone is expanded.

V	J	D	size	DNA	CDR3
TRBV5-1	TRBJ2-3	NA	NA	TGCGCCAGCAGTTACGGTGGTGGGGGGAGAAAGGATACGCAGTATTTT	CASSYGGGGRKDTQYF
TRBV5-4	TRBJ2-5	TRBD2	NA	TGTGCCAGCAGCAGGGGACTAGCGGGAGGGGGGGAGACCCAGTACTTC	CASSRGLAGGGETQYF
TRBV7-9	TRBJ1-4	TRBD1	NA	TGTGCCAGCAGCCCCGGACAGGGAAAACTGTTTTTT	CASSPGQGKLFF
TRBV7-2	TRBJ2-7	NA	NA	TGTGCCAGCAGCTTTTCGGCAGGCGAAGCCGAGCAGTACTTC	CASSFSAGEAEQYF
TRBV10-3	TRBJ2-3	TRBD2	few	TGTGCCGCGGAGGGGGGTCGAGGACTAGCGGGAGTCGGTACGCAGTATTTT	CAAEGGRGLAGVGTQYF
TRBV6-5	TRBJ1-5	NA	NA	TGTGCCAGCAGAAACCGGGGGGTTAGCAATCAGCCCCAGCATTTT	CASRNRGVSNQPQHF
TRBV28	TRBJ1-2	NA	NA	TGTGCCAGCAGTGTCCCCCCCCCAGGGTACTATGGCTACACCTTC	CASSVPPPGYYGYTF
TRBV11-3	TRBJ1-1	NA	NA	TGTGCCAGCAGCTCAGGGGTGAACACTGAAGCTTTCTTT	CASSSGVNTEAFF
TRBV28	TRBJ1-3	NA	NA	TGTGCCAGCAGTTCCCGACAGGTCCGCTCTGGAAACACCATATATTTT	CASSSRQVRSGNTIYF
TRBV6-5	TRBJ1-5	NA	NA	TGTGCCAGCAAAAGGGGGGGGGTTAGCAATCAGCCCCAGCATTTT	CASKRGGVSNQPQHF
TRBV6-5	TRBJ1-2	TRBD1	NA	TGTGCCAGCAGCCGAGTATCCGGGACAGGGGTTGGCTACACCTTC	CASSRVSGTGVGYTF
TRBV20-1	TRBJ2-7	NA	NA	TGCAGTGCTAGTTGGGCAGGGGTCTCCTACGAGCAGTACTTC	CSASWAGVSYEQYF
TRBV3-1/TRBV3-2	TRBJ2-3	TRBD2	NA	TGTGCCAGCAGCCAAGATTTTGGAACTAGCGGGGTAGATACGCAGTATTTT	CASSQDFGTSGVDTQYF
TRBV5-5	TRBJ2-2	TRBD1	NA	TGTGCCAGCAGCTTGACAGGGGACACCGGGGAGCTGTTTTTT	CASSLTGDTGELFF
TRBV20-1	TRBJ2-1	NA	once	TGCAGTGCTAGAGCTTACAATGAGCAGTTCTTC	CSARAYNEQFF
TRBV11-2	TRBJ2-2	TRBD2	NA	TGTGCCAGCACCCCCGGGACTACAACCGGGGAGCTGTTTTTT	CASTPGTTTGELFF
TRBV4-1	TRBJ1-2	NA	NA	TGCGCCAGCAGCCAAGAACTGAACTATGGCTACACCTTC	CASSQELNYGYTF
TRBV12-3/TRBV12-4	TRBJ2-7	NA	NA	TGTGCCAGCAGTTTAGGACAGTCCTACGAGCAGTACTTC	CASSLGQSYEQYF
TRBV7-2	TRBJ2-3	TRBD2	NA	TGTGCCAGCAGCTTAGATGAGCGGGGGGGCACAGATACGCAGTATTTT	CASSLDERGGTDTQYF
TRBV5-1	TRBJ2-3	TRBD2	NA	TGCGCCAGCAGTTTCGGACTAGCGGGAGGCAGCACAGATACGCAGTATTTT	CASSFGLAGGSTDTQYF
TRBV18	TRBJ2-2	NA	NA	TGTGCCAGCCCACTCGGGGCGAACACCGGGGAGCTGTTTTTT	CASPLGANTGELFF
TRBV10-1	TRBJ1-1	NA	NA	TGCGCCAGCAGTGGACAGGTCTACACTGAAGCTTTCTTT	CASSGQVYTEAFF
TRBV5-5	TRBJ1-2	NA	NA	TGTGCCAGCAGCTTGGAGGGGTACGTCTATGGCTACACCTTC	CASSLEGYVYGYTF
TRBV18	TRBJ2-7	TRBD2	NA	TGTGCCAGCTCACTCGGACTAGCTGGGACGAGCTCCTACGAGCAGTACTTC	CASSLGLAGTSSYEQYF
TRBV3-1/TRBV3-2	TRBJ2-2	TRBD2	NA	TGTGCCAGCAGCCAAGAAAAGGGACTAGCGATCACCGGGGAGCTGTTTTTT	CASSQEKGLAITGELFF
TRBV7-9	TRBJ2-2	NA	NA	TGTGCCAGCAGCCAGCTGGAGGGGGAGCTGTTTTTT	CASSQLEGELFF
TRBV5-1	TRBJ1-2	NA	NA	TGCGCCAGCGGTGAGGGGGACCACCGTGGCTACACCTTC	CASGEGDHRGYTF
TRBV7-2	TRBJ2-1	NA	NA	TGTGCCAGCAGCTTAATTCAGGGAGGCAATGAGCAGTTCTTC	CASSLIQGGNEQFF
TRBV6-2/TRBV6-3	TRBJ1-2	NA	NA	TGTGCCAGCAGTTATAACCCGGGCGGGGAAAGAGGCTACACCTTC	CASSYNPGGERGYTF
TRBV7-8	TRBJ2-2	NA	few	TGTGCCAGCAGCCGAGGGGGACTTAACACCGGGGAGCTGTTTTTT	CASSRGGLNTGELFF
TRBV5-8	TRBJ1-1	TRBD1	NA	TGTGCCAGCAGCTTGCAGGGGGCCGGCACTGAAGCTTTCTTT	CASSLQGAGTEAFF
TRBV19	TRBJ1-5	NA	few	TGTGCCAGTAGGCAGACAGGATTTAGCAATCAGCCCCAGCATTTT	CASRQTGFSNQPQHF
TRBV7-9	TRBJ1-1	NA	NA	TGTGCCAGCAGCTTCGGTCCCTTGAACACTGAAGCTTTCTTT	CASSFGPLNTEAFF
TRBV16	TRBJ2-7	NA	NA	TGTGCCAGCAGCCGTATCGGGAGCTCCTACGAGCAGTACTTC	CASSRIGSSYEQYF
TRBV19	TRBJ2-3	NA	NA	TGTGCCAGTAGTATAATGGGAGTGAGCACAGATACGCAGTATTTT	CASSIMGVSTDTQYF
TRBV29-1	TRBJ1-3	NA	NA	TGCAGCGTGGGCGTGGGCAGGGGATACTCTGGAAACACCATATATTTT	CSVGVGRGYSGNTIYF
TRBV9	TRBJ2-1	TRBD2	NA	TGTGCCAGCAGCGGCCCCGCGGGGGGGCATGAGCAGTTCTTC	CASSGPAGGHEQFF
TRBV18	TRBJ1-2	NA	NA	TGTGCCAGCTCACCGGGGTTCGAGGGGGTCGGCTACACCTTC	CASSPGFEGVGYTF
TRBV24-1	TRBJ1-5	NA	once	TGTGCCACCAGTGATTTAGGCGGACAGACTTTCAATCAGCCCCAGCATTTT	CATSDLGGQTFNQPQHF
TRBV6-6	TRBJ1-4	TRBD1	NA	TGTGCCAGCAGTTACCCTGGGACAGAGTCCAATGAAAAACTGTTTTTT	CASSYPGTESNEKLFF
TRBV7-9	TRBJ2-7	TRBD2	NA	TGTGCCAGCAGCCGGACTAGCGGGAGGGGAACCTACGAGCAGTACTTC	CASSRTSGRGTYEQYF
TRBV10-2	TRBJ1-1	NA	few	TGCGCCAGCAGAGAAATCGGAGGCAACACTGAAGCTTTCTTT	CASREIGGNTEAFF
TRBV6-5	TRBJ1-3	TRBD1	NA	TGTGCCAGCAGTTACTTAGGGACAGGGTCTGGAAACACCATATATTTT	CASSYLGTGSGNTIYF
TRBV9	TRBJ1-3	NA	NA	TGTGCCAGCAGCGGAGACAACAGGGACGACTCTGGAAACACCATATATTTT	CASSGDNRDDSGNTIYF
TRBV13	TRBJ1-6	TRBD1	NA	TGTGCCAGCAGCCCCAGCCCACAGGGGAATAATTCACCCCTCCACTTT	CASSPSPQGNNSPLHF
TRBV19	TRBJ2-1	TRBD2	NA	TGTGCCAGTAGTCGGGGGGGGCTCGATGAGCAGTTCTTC	CASSRGGLDEQFF
TRBV5-1	TRBJ2-2	NA	NA	TGCGCCAGCAGCTTGGTAGATGGTTTCACCGGGGAGCTGTTTTTT	CASSLVDGFTGELFF
TRBV29-1	TRBJ1-2	TRBD1	NA	TGCAGCGTGCAACAGGGGATTGGTGGCTACACCTTC	CSVQQGIGGYTF
TRBV4-2	TRBJ2-3	TRBD2	NA	TGTGCCAGCAGCGCCTTAGCGGGGGCCCTCACAGATACGCAGTATTTT	CASSALAGALTDTQYF
TRBV28	TRBJ2-3	NA	NA	TGTGCCAGCAGGCCCGGGAGCGCCGGCACAGATACGCAGTATTTT	CASRPGSAGTDTQYF
TRBV6-2/TRBV6-3	TRBJ1-5	NA	NA	TGTGCCAGCAGTTACGGAGGGGTAGGCAATCAGCCCCAGCATTTT	CASSYGGVGNQPQHF
TRBV18	TRBJ1-1	NA	NA	TGTGCCAGCTCACCACAGGGGCCCAGGGCTGAAGCTTTCTTT	CASSPQGPRAEAFF
TRBV28	TRBJ1-1	TRBD1	NA	TGTGCCAGCAGTACCCTGACAGGGTTGGGCACTGAAGCTTTCTTT	CASSTLTGLGTEAFF
TRBV6-1	TRBJ1-4	NA	NA	TGTGCCAGCAGTGAACAGGGAACTAATGAAAAACTGTTTTTT	CASSEQGTNEKLFF
TRBV28	TRBJ1-5	TRBD1	NA	TGTGCCAGCAGTTCCTCCGGGACAGGGTACAATCAGCCCCAGCATTTT	CASSSSGTGYNQPQHF
TRBV5-1	TRBJ1-5	NA	once	TGCGCCAGCAGCTTGGGGTGGGTGCGGGGAGTTTTCCAGGGAGGCAATCAGCCCCAGCATTTT	CASSLGWVRGVFQGGNQPQHF
TRBV18	TRBJ1-4	TRBD1	few	TGTGCCAGCTCACCACAAACAGGGGTTAATGAAAAACTGTTTTTT	CASSPQTGVNEKLFF
TRBV12-3/TRBV12-4	TRBJ1-2	TRBD1	NA	TGTGCCAGCAGGTTCCAGGGGGGCGGCTACACCTTC	CASRFQGGGYTF
TRBV7-8	TRBJ1-6	TRBD1	once	TGTGCCAGCAGCTACAGGGGCTCAGGTTCACCCCTCCACTTT	CASSYRGSGSPLHF
TRBV27	TRBJ1-5	TRBD1	NA	TGTGCCAGCAGTTTAGGTAAAGGGGGCAACAATCAGCCCCAGCATTTT	CASSLGKGGNNQPQHF